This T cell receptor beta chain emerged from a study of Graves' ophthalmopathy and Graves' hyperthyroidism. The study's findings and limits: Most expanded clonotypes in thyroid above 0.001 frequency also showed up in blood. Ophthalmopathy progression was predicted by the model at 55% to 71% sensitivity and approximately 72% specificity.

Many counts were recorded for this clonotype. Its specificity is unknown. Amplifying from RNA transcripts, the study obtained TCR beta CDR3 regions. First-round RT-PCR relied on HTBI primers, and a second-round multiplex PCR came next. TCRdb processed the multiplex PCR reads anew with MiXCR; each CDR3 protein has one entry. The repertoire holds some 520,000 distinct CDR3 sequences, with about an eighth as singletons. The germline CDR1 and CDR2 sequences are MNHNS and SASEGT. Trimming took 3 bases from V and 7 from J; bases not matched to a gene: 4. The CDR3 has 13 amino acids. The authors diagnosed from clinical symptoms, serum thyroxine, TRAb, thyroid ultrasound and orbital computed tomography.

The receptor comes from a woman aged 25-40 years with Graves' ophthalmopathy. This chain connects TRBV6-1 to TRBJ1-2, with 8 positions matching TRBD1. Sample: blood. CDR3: CASSDYTGGGYTF. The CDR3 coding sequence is TGTGCCAGCAGTGACTATACAGGGGGTGGCTACACCTTC.